This T cell receptor beta chain is drawn from a study of cytomegalovirus exposure and HLA in healthy donors. Study findings and constraints: CMV antigen specificity was confirmed in vitro for three CMV-associated chains.

The length of the CDR3 is 14 residues. Trimming at V came to 8 bases and at J to 5 bases, leaving 10 bases not matched to a gene. Germline CDR1 reads SGHTA; CDR2 reads FQGNSA. Measured with immunoSEQ multiplex PCR; TCRdb has only the in-frame clones, and not every one. The sample yields about 160,000 clones, approximately 96% seen once. With regard to this clone: Antigen: not known.

The source is a young woman in good health and CMV-seronegative. Material: PBMCs. V usage is TRBV7-2 and J usage is TRBJ2-5; TRBD1 agrees at 8 bases. Written as DNA, the CDR3 is TGTGCCAGCGGAAGACAGGGGATGAGGGAGACCCAGTACTTC. This codes for CASGRQGMRETQYF.